Sequencing of this T cell receptor (beta chain) was carried out in a study of T cells in Graves' hyperthyroidism and ophthalmopathy. Thyroid ultrasound and orbital computed tomography, with clinical symptoms and serum thyroxine and TRAb, informed diagnoses. The CDR3 regions of TCR beta were amplified from RNA transcripts. HTBI primers were employed in a first-round RT-PCR of the TCR CDR3. TCRdb ran MiXCR on the multiplex PCR reads and lists one entry per CDR3 protein. The data hold 380,000 or so distinct CDR3 sequences, with approximately 15% observed a single time. This clonotype showed up just a few times. The sample was blood. The receptor's source is a man aged 25 to 40 with Graves' hyperthyroidism that later progressed to Graves' ophthalmopathy.

Here the CDR3 reads CAWSVFGRVNGELFF. The CDR3 nucleotides read TGTGCCTGGAGTGTTTTTGGCAGGGTGAACGGGGAGCTGTTTTTT. V and J are TRBV30 and TRBJ2-2, with D tentatively TRBD1 (5 bases). V lost 0 bases to trimming and J lost 7 bases, with 15 bases between them. Germline CDR1 is GTSNPN and CDR2 is SVGIG (reference sequence). The CDR3 spans 15 residues.